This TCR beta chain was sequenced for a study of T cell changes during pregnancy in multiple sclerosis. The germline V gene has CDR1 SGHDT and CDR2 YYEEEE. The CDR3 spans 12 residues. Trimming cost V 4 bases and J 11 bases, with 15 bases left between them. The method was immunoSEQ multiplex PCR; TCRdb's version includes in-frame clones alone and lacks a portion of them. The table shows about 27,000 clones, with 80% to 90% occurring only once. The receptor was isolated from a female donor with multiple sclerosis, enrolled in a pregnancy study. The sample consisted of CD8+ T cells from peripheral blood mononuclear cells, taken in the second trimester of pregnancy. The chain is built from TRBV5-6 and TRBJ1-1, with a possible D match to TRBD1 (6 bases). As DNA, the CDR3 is TGTGCCAGCAGCCTGGGGGGCGCGACGGCTTTCTTT. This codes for CASSLGGATAFF.